A selection of T cell receptor beta chains follows, all from one sample in a study of cytomegalovirus exposure and HLA in healthy donors. The protocol was immunoSEQ multiplex PCR, while the TCRdb copy is restricted to in-frame clones and leaves out a portion. In the table there are 200,000 or so clones, approximately 70% of which are singletons. Material for sequencing was PBMCs. The receptors shown here come from a man aged 40-49 years in good health and CMV-seropositive. The CDR3 runs from the conserved cysteine through the conserved F or W. The order of the fields is D gene, V gene, J gene, CDR3 length, CDR3 protein. D genes are given only for firm matches.

>-|TRBV6-1|TRBJ1-3|16
CASSEFRTDSGNTIYF
>TRBD1|TRBV9|TRBJ2-7|15
CASSVFGQGDDEQYF
>TRBD2|TRBV28|TRBJ2-3|16
CASTPTPAGGVDTQYF
>TRBD1|TRBV28|TRBJ1-4|16
CASSPGQGARGEKLFF
>TRBD2|TRBV6-1|TRBJ2-7|14
CASRASPGGYEQYF
>-|TRBV9|TRBJ2-1|12
CASSEGWNEQFF
>-|TRBV16|TRBJ1-2|14
CASSQSKSGKGYTF
>-|TRBV15|TRBJ2-7|14
CATSRDSSVYEQYF
>-|TRBV6-6|TRBJ2-1|13
CASSYPGVNEQFF
>-|TRBV27|TRBJ2-3|18
CASSFGRRGSGGTDTQYF
>-|TRBV7-9|-|12
CASQTEGYEQYF
>TRBD1|TRBV11-2|TRBJ2-3|16
CASSEGRTGGADTQYF
>-|TRBV6-5|TRBJ2-5|15
CASSYSRRGQETQYF
>-|TRBV7-9|TRBJ2-1|17
CASSQAPARSSYNEQFF
>TRBD1|TRBV10-3|TRBJ2-7|12
CAISRTGEEQYF
>TRBD1|TRBV19|TRBJ1-2|14
CASIPSPGGYGYTF
>TRBD1|TRBV6-5|TRBJ2-5|15
CASSYIQGVKETQYF
>-|TRBV4-3|TRBJ1-2|14
CASSQETVSYGYTF
>-|TRBV6-5|TRBJ2-2|13
CAGGREGTGELFF
>TRBD1|TRBV5-1|TRBJ2-7|14
CASSSWTGSYEQYF
>TRBD2|TRBV5-1|TRBJ2-7|16
CASSSLAGAGLYEQYF
>-|TRBV4-3|TRBJ1-1|12
CASSQTGTKTFF
>TRBD1|TRBV5-5|TRBJ1-2|15
CASSPPTGGFYGYTF
>-|TRBV9|TRBJ1-1|13
CASSVDSGTEAFF
>-|TRBV27|TRBJ1-1|14
CASSFRLGGTEAFF
>-|TRBV2|TRBJ2-5|13
CASSEAPRGTQYF
>TRBD1|TRBV7-9|TRBJ1-2|13
CSSSLADRDGYTF
>TRBD2|TRBV9|TRBJ2-2|16
CASSFRLAEFTGELFF
>-|TRBV29-1|TRBJ1-1|11
CSVTGPTEAFF
>TRBD2|TRBV7-9|TRBJ2-7|12
CASSPRGDEQYF
>-|TRBV11-2|TRBJ1-1|14
CASSFDSHRAEAFF
>-|TRBV27|TRBJ1-6|13
CASSSHGGSPLHF
>TRBD2|TRBV10-2|TRBJ2-2|18
CASSEYATSGGSTGELFF
>-|TRBV5-1|TRBJ2-7|16
CASSLTGIGSSYEQYF
>-|TRBV12-5|TRBJ2-7|15
CASGLVRKGMNEQYF
>TRBD1|TRBV6-5|TRBJ2-5|16
CASSYRQTGVGETQYF
>-|TRBV28|TRBJ1-2|15
CASSFGDTGLHGYTF
>-|TRBV19|TRBJ2-7|12
CASGPPRGEQYF
>-|TRBV6-1|TRBJ2-5|14
CASSGQVIQETQYF
>-|TRBV5-6|TRBJ1-4|16
CASSLRVLTTNEKLFF
>-|TRBV1|TRBJ2-7|21
CTSSQERAGGTSFVSGYEQYF
>-|TRBV5-8|TRBJ1-1|14
CASSLAGAGAEAFF
>-|TRBV7-9|TRBJ1-1|15
CASSLVNSKGSEAFF
>-|TRBV2|TRBJ1-1|11
CASSPTGMAFF
>-|TRBV7-8|TRBJ2-3|12
CASSLVGDTQYF
>-|TRBV29-1|TRBJ2-1|13
CSVPDFTYNEQFF
>TRBD2|TRBV7-9|TRBJ2-1|15
CASSLVLAGLNEQFF
>-|TRBV28|TRBJ2-4|14
CASTPVLAKNIQYF
>-|TRBV6-5|TRBJ1-1|11
CASRDSTEAFF
>-|TRBV25-1|TRBJ1-6|15
CASSEGAYKNSPLHF
>-|TRBV5-6|TRBJ2-6|15
CASSLPPSGANVLTF
>TRBD1|TRBV7-9|TRBJ1-1|16
CSSSSGQGRMNTEAFF
>TRBD2|TRBV6-5|TRBJ2-3|16
CASSYSSGGLGDTQYF
>-|TRBV7-9|TRBJ2-5|11
CASSPSETQYF